This TCR beta chain was sequenced for a study of graft-versus-host responses after intestinal transplantation. As for the study in general: Every recipient had anti-thymocyte globulin induction and about three years of tacrolimus plus steroids. Overall study results and limits: Some GvH clones were seen earlier in gut or blood, suggesting intestinal origin. Peak GvH clone levels in circulation were associated with early post-transplant HvG declines.

Regarding this clone: What it binds is unknown.

CDR3 size: 15 residues. In germline, CDR1 is WNHNN, CDR2 SYGVQD (reference sequence). V lost 10 bases, J lost 0 bases, and 7 bases stayed unmatched. The data were produced by immunoSEQ multiplex PCR, yet TCRdb's version contains in-frame clones alone and is incomplete. The sample contains under 130,000 clones, 80% to 95% of which appear only once. The receptor was isolated from a human donor who received an intestinal transplant. The starting material was unstimulated CD8+ T cells sorted from spleen or lymph node cells, obtained before intestinal transplant. This chain uses TRBV10-1 with TRBJ2-2; 8 nucleotides agree with TRBD2. CDR3 in amino acids: CATTRGDPNTGELFF. The CDR3 DNA follows: TGCGCCACTACGCGGGGGGATCCGAACACCGGGGAGCTGTTTTTT.